Presented here are 4 T cell receptor beta chains from one specimen sequenced in a study of OX40 agonist ivuxolimab in advanced cancers. Clones were sequenced by immunoSEQ multiplex PCR, and TCRdb holds only the in-frame ones, with some missing. The sample contains some 75,000 clones, approximately 84% of which appear only once. Sequenced material: CD4+ or CD8+ T cells sorted from blood, taken in a trial of the OX40 agonist ivuxolimab. These TCRs come from an adult with an advanced solid tumor such as melanoma, head and neck, liver or kidney cancer.

V and J are TRBV10-3 and TRBJ2-5, with D perhaps being TRBD1 or TRBD2 (5 bases each). V shed 0 bases and J shed 5 bases, with 13 bases lying between them. The CDR3 loop spans 15 amino acids. From germline, CDR1 is ENHRY and CDR2 SYGVKD. Here the CDR3 reads CAISESGPPRETQYF. CDR3 sequence (DNA): TGTGCCATCAGTGAGTCGGGACCGCCCCGGGAGACCCAGTACTTC.

The genes are TRBV15 and TRBJ2-7, with D perhaps TRBD2 (5 bases). V lost 4 bases, J lost 7 bases, and 20 bases lay in between. CDR3 size: 15 residues. CDR1 LNHNV and CDR2 YYDKDF come from the germline V gene (reference sequence). CDR3 nucleotide sequence: TGTGCCACCAGCACAATCCTTGGACCCCCGGGGGAGCAGTACTTC. Amino acid sequence: CATSTILGPPGEQYF.

The chain recombines TRBV4-1 with TRBJ1-1; D remains ambiguous. Per the germline V gene, CDR1 is MGHRA and CDR2 is YSYEKL. The CDR3 extends over 14 amino acids. Trimming cost V 5 bases and J 0 bases, with 10 bases left between them. The CDR3 DNA reads TGCGCCAGCAGCTTAAGGGCCTTGAACACTGAAGCTTTCTTT. The encoded protein is CASSLRALNTEAFF.

This clone showed up just a few times. The chain is built from TRBV7-9 and TRBJ1-1; D uncertain. Germline V gene data show CDR1 as SEHNR and CDR2 as FQNEAQ (reference sequence). V shed 2 bases and J shed 0 bases, with 1 base lying between them. The CDR3 consists of 12 residues. CDR3 DNA sequence: TGTGCCAGCAGCTTATTGAACACTGAAGCTTTCTTT. This encodes CASSLLNTEAFF.